Each of the 11 T cell receptor beta chains below was sequenced from the same sample in a study of control samples from healthy donors and cancer patients. TCRdb keeps only in-frame clones here, not all; method: immunoSEQ multiplex PCR. The data hold about 77,000 clones, with about 92% observed a single time. The sample comprised blood. The source of these receptors is a woman aged 60 to 75 in good health.

This rearrangement joins TRBV4-3 to TRBJ2-1; TRBD2 is a possible D gene (5 bases). The germline V and J ends were trimmed by 1 base and 0 bases, with 10 bases remaining between them. This CDR3 is 16 amino acids long. From germline, CDR1 is LGHNA and CDR2 YSLEER. DNA for the CDR3: TGCGCCAGCAGCCAAGCGGGCGGGCGCTCCTACAATGAGCAGTTCTTC. It yields the protein CASSQAGGRSYNEQFF.

With respect to this clone: One end of the junction fails to match germline, which may point to a read error. The chain employs TRBV4-1 and TRBJ1-1; 8 positions match TRBD1. The CDR3 runs to 12 residues. Germline V gene sequence: CDR1 MGHRA, CDR2 YSYEKL. This CDR3 is CASSQVGRTGLF. CDR3 coding DNA: TGCGCCAGCAGCCAAGTCGGGAGGACAGGGCTCTTT.

The chain is built from TRBV29-1 and TRBJ1-1; D possibly corresponds to TRBD1 (5 bases). Per germline, CDR1 SQVTM and CDR2 ANQGSEA. The CDR3 consists of 13 residues. V lost 5 bases and J 4 bases, leaving 14 bases between the germline ends. The CDR3 reads CSVTGELGTEAFF. CDR3 coding DNA: TGCAGCGTTACAGGTGAATTGGGCACTGAAGCTTTCTTT. The variable domain in full, with the rest retrieved from reference TRBV29-1 and TRBJ1-1, is SAVISQKPSRDICQRGTSLTIQCQVDSQVTMMFWYRQQPGQSLTLIATANQGSEATYESGFVIDKFPISRPNLTFSTLTVSNMSPEDSSIYLCSVTGELGTEAFFGQGTRLTVV.

Here the CDR3 reads CASSLYDSPRGYTF. The CDR3 coding sequence is TGTGCCAGCAGCTTATACGACAGCCCTCGGGGCTACACCTTC. The V call is TRBV7-3, the J call TRBJ1-2, with D possibly being TRBD1 (5 bases). The CDR3 extends over 14 amino acids. The V gene's germline CDR1 is SGHTA and CDR2 FQGTGA. With 2 bases removed from V and 8 bases from J, the gap between germline ends came to 15 bases. Full variable domain (outside the CDR3, taken from reference TRBV7-3 and TRBJ1-2): GAGVSQTPSNKVTEKGKYVELRCDPISGHTALYWYRQSLGQGPEFLIYFQGTGAADDSGLPNDRFFAVRPEGSVSTLKIQRTERGDSAVYLCASSLYDSPRGYTFGSGTRLTVV.

The gene calls are TRBV12-5 and TRBJ2-5; 13 nucleotides line up with TRBD2. This CDR3 has 15 amino acids. Unmatched junction bases numbered 0, after V lost 1 base and J lost 4 bases. Germline values: CDR1 LGHNT, CDR2 FRNRAP. The CDR3 sequence: CASGLGLAGGETQYF. CDR3 sequence (DNA): TGTGCTAGTGGTTTGGGACTAGCGGGAGGAGAGACCCAGTACTTC.

This clone was counted a single time. The genes are TRBV7-9 and TRBJ2-7, with TRBD2 identical over 14 bases. Per the germline V gene, CDR1 is SEHNR and CDR2 is FQNEAQ (reference sequence). Trimming cost V 3 bases and J 6 bases; bases outside gene matches: 1. CDR3 length: 14 amino acids. CDR3 in DNA: TGTGCCAGCAGCTTGGGACTAGCGGGAGTCGAGCAGTACTTC. This sequence encodes CASSLGLAGVEQYF.

The chain joins TRBV4-2 to TRBJ1-4, with a possible D match to TRBD1 (6 bases). There are 15 residues in the CDR3. Trimming removed 0 bases at V and 7 bases at J, with 12 bases between. Germline CDR1 reads LGHNA; CDR2 reads YNFKEQ. CDR3 sequence (DNA): TGTGCCAGCAGCCAAGAACAGGGTAGGGTTGAAAAACTGTTTTTT. Protein product: CASSQEQGRVEKLFF.

The rearrangement links TRBV6-5 to TRBJ1-1, with 9 bases aligning to TRBD1. This CDR3 has 14 amino acids. J gave up 3 bases and V 6 bases, and 5 bases lay outside the gene matches. The germline V gene encodes CDR1 MNHEY and CDR2 SVGAGI. Here the CDR3 DNA reads TGTGCCAGCAGCCGGGACAGGGCGGACACTGAAGCTTTCTTT. Protein product: CASSRDRADTEAFF.

This clone was seen a single time. The chain has TRBV6-2 or TRBV6-3 and TRBJ2-2; TRBD2 aligns across 7 bases. Unmatched junction bases numbered 8, after V lost 2 bases and J lost 5 bases. The germline V gene has CDR1 MNHEY and CDR2 SVGEGT. The CDR3 consists of 16 residues. The CDR3 DNA reads as TGTGCCAGCAGTTACCCCGGCCACGGGAGGACCGGGGAGCTGTTTTTT. This translates into CASSYPGHGRTGELFF.

V is TRBV5-1 and J is TRBJ1-3, with a weak D call TRBD1 (5 bases). Trimming left V 5 bases short and J 4 bases short, with 10 bases between. CDR3 size: 13 residues. CDR1 SGHRS and CDR2 YFSETQ come from the germline V gene. CDR3 loop: CASRPGQGNTIYF. The CDR3 bases are TGCGCCAGCAGACCAGGGCAAGGAAACACCATATATTTT.

J is TRBJ1-5 and V is TRBV6-2 or TRBV6-3; weak D call: TRBD1 (6 bases). This CDR3 is built from 15 residues. V was shortened by 5 bases and J by 6 bases, with 17 bases between the two germline ends. The V gene's germline CDR1 is MNHEY and CDR2 SVGEGT. The DNA for the CDR3 is TGTGCCAGCAGTCTCACAGGGAGCGTAAGTCAGCCCCAGCATTTT. This translates into CASSLTGSVSQPQHF.